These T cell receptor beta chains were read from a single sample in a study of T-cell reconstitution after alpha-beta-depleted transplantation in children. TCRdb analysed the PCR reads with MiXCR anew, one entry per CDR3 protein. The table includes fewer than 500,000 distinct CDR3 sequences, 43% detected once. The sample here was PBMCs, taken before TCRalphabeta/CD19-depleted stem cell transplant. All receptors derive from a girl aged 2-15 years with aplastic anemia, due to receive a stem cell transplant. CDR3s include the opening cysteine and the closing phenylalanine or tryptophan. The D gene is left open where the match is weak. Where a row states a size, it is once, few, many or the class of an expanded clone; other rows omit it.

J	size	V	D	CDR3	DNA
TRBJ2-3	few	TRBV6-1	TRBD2	CASTSSGTDTQYF	TGTGCCAGCACATCTAGCGGGACGGATACGCAGTATTTT
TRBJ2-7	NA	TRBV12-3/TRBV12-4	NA	CASSLNGGTFEQYF	TGTGCCAGCAGTTTAAACGGCGGGACCTTCGAGCAGTACTTC
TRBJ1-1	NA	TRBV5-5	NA	CASSATGSGTEAFF	TGTGCCAGCAGCGCGACAGGATCGGGCACTGAAGCTTTCTTT
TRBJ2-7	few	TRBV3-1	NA	CASSPALNGGFSYEQYF	TGTGCCAGCAGCCCGGCCCTTAATGGGGGATTCTCCTACGAGCAGTACTTC
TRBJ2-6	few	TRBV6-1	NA	CASSEFRSGANVLTF	TGTGCCAGCAGTGAGTTCCGGTCTGGGGCCAACGTCCTGACTTTC
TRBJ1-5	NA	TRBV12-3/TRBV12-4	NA	CASSSEGKQPQHF	TGTGCCAGCAGTTCGGAGGGAAAACAGCCCCAGCATTTT
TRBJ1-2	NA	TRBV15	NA	CATSRGGVLAGYTF	TGTGCCACCAGCAGGGGCGGGGTGTTGGCTGGCTACACCTTC
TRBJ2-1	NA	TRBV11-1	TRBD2	CASSPRLGFGVAGFRDNEQFF	TGTGCCAGCAGCCCCAGGTTGGGGTTCGGGGTAGCGGGATTTAGGGACAATGAGCAGTTCTTC
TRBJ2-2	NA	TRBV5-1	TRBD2	CASSLTSGRAFPGELFF	TGCGCCAGCAGCCTAACTAGCGGGAGGGCATTCCCCGGGGAGCTGTTTTTT
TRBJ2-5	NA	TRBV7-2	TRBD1	CASSDRDRGLEQETQYF	TGTGCCAGCAGCGACCGGGACAGGGGGTTAGAGCAAGAGACCCAGTACTTC
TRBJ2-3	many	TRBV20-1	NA	CSARDPGSSTDTQYF	TGCAGTGCTAGAGACCCGGGATCGAGCACAGATACGCAGTATTTT
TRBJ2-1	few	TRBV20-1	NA	CSARDPGGDVYNEQFF	TGCAGTGCTAGAGACCCAGGAGGGGACGTTTACAATGAGCAGTTCTTC
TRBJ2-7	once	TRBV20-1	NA	CSAKRPGASSYEQYF	TGCAGTGCTAAAAGGCCGGGGGCGAGCTCCTACGAGCAGTACTTC
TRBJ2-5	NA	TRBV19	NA	CASSIARGRQETQYF	TGTGCCAGTAGTATAGCACGAGGGCGTCAAGAGACCCAGTACTTC
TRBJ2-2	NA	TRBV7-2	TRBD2	CASSLSLAGGDTGELFF	TGTGCCAGCAGCTTATCCCTAGCGGGAGGAGACACCGGGGAGCTGTTTTTT
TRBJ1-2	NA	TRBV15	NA	CATSRGLGEYGYTF	TGTGCCACCAGCAGAGGTCTAGGGGAATATGGCTACACCTTC
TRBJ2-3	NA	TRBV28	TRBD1	CASSWGRDRDTDTQYF	TGTGCCAGCAGTTGGGGCCGGGACAGGGACACAGATACGCAGTATTTT
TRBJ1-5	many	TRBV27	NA	CASRNSGERQPQHF	TGTGCCAGCAGGAATTCAGGGGAACGTCAGCCCCAGCATTTT
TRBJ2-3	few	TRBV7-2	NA	CASSSRAITDTQYF	TGTGCCAGCAGCTCGAGAGCTATCACAGATACGCAGTATTTT
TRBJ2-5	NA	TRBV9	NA	CARRSADQETQYF	TGTGCCCGACGCTCGGCGGATCAAGAGACCCAGTACTTC
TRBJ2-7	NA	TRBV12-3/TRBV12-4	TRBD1	CASSLARTGYEQYF	TGTGCCAGCAGTTTAGCTCGGACAGGCTACGAGCAGTACTTC
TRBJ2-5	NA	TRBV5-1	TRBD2	CASSRSSGAYQETQYF	TGCGCCAGCAGCCGTTCTAGCGGGGCGTACCAAGAGACCCAGTACTTC
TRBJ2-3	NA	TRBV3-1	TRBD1	CASSQALLTGGTQYF	TGTGCCAGCAGCCAAGCCCTTCTTACAGGGGGCACGCAGTATTTT
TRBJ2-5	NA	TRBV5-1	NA	CASSLGRSEGQYF	TGCGCCAGCAGCTTGGGCCGGTCTGAGGGCCAGTACTTC
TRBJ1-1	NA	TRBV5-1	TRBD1	CASSLAGTGSEAFF	TGCGCCAGCAGCTTGGCAGGGACAGGGTCTGAAGCTTTCTTT
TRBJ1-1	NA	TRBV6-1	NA	CASSGVVNTEAFF	TGTGCCAGCAGTGGGGTCGTGAACACTGAAGCTTTCTTT
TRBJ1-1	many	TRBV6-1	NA	CASSADPGNTEAFF	TGTGCCAGCAGTGCCGACCCCGGGAACACTGAAGCTTTCTTT
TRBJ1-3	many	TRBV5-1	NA	CASSPNAGTSGNTIYF	TGCGCCAGCAGCCCAAACGCCGGGACATCTGGAAACACCATATATTTT
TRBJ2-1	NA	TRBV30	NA	CAWSETSPMLVF	TGTGCCTGGAGTGAGACTAGTCCCATGCTTGTCTTC
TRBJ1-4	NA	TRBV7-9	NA	CASNSGGTLNEKLFF	TGTGCCAGCAACTCGGGGGGCACCTTGAATGAAAAACTGTTTTTT
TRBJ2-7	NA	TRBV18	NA	CASSPSGHTYEQYF	TGTGCCAGCTCACCATCGGGGCACACCTACGAGCAGTACTTC
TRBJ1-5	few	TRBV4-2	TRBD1	CASSQEGTGAQPQHF	TGTGCCAGCAGCCAAGAGGGGACAGGGGCTCAGCCCCAGCATTTT
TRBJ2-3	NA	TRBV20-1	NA	CSASRGGGPNHPDTQYF	TGCAGTGCTAGTCGAGGGGGTGGACCGAACCACCCAGATACGCAGTATTTT
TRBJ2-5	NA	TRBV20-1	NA	CSAARDSQETQYF	TGCAGTGCAGCCCGGGATTCTCAAGAGACCCAGTACTTC
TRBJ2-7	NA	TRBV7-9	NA	CASSYGKGEQYF	TGTGCCAGCAGCTACGGGAAGGGCGAGCAGTACTTC
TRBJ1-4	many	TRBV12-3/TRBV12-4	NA	CASYAPPGKGLFF	TGTGCCAGCTATGCCCCCCCAGGGAAGGGGCTGTTTTTT
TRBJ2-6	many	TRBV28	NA	CASTTRQGGPGANVLTF	TGTGCCAGCACCACCCGGCAGGGGGGACCGGGGGCCAACGTCCTGACTTTC
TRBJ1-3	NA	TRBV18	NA	CASSPAQGSPPGNTIYF	TGTGCCAGCTCACCAGCGCAGGGGTCTCCCCCTGGAAACACCATATATTTT
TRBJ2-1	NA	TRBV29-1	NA	CSVPAGVSYNEQFF	TGCAGCGTTCCAGCGGGTGTCTCCTACAATGAGCAGTTCTTC
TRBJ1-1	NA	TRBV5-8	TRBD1	CASSGTGAMNTEAFF	TGTGCCAGCAGCGGGACAGGGGCGATGAACACTGAAGCTTTCTTT
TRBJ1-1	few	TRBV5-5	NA	CASSTPGHTSNTEAFF	TGTGCCAGCAGCACACCGGGACACACGTCGAACACTGAAGCTTTCTTT
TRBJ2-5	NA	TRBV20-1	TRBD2	CSAGRLAGNAGETQYF	TGCAGTGCTGGGAGACTAGCGGGCAACGCTGGGGAGACCCAGTACTTC